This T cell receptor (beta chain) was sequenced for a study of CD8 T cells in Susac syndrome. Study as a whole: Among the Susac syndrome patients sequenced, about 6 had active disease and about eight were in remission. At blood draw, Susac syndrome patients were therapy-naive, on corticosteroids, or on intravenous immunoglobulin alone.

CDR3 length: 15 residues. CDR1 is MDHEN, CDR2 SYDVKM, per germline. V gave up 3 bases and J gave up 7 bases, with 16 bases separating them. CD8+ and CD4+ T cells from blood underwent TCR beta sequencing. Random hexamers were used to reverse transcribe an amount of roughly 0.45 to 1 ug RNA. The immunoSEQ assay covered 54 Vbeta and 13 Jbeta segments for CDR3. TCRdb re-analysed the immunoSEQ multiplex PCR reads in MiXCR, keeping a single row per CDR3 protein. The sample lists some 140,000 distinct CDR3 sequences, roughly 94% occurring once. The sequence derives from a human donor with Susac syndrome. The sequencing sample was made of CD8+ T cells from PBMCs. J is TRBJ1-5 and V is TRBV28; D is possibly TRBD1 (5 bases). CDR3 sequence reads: CASSFRGELTQPQHF. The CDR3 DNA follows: TGTGCCAGCAGTTTCCGGGGCGAACTCACCCAGCCCCAGCATTTT. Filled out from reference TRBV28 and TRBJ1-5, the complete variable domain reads DVKVTQSSRYLVKRTGEKVFLECVQDMDHENMFWYRQDPGLGLRLIYFSYDVKMKEKGDIPEGYSVSREKKERFSLILESASTNQTSMYLCASSFRGELTQPQHFGDGTRLSIL.